Below, 17 T cell receptor beta chains from the same sample are listed, as sequenced in a study of OX40 agonist ivuxolimab in advanced cancers. Profiling relied on immunoSEQ multiplex PCR, and the TCRdb table lists in-frame clones only, not all of them. This repertoire shows about 67,000 clones, more than 75% found once; its top ten account for approximately 8%. Sequencing was performed on CD4+ or CD8+ T cells sorted from blood, taken in a trial of the OX40 agonist ivuxolimab. These receptors were obtained from an adult with an advanced solid tumor such as melanoma, head and neck, liver or kidney cancer.

This clone was seen a handful of times. This sample includes further DNA sequences coding for the same CDR3. This chain links TRBV19 with TRBJ1-5, with a possible D match to TRBD1 (5 bases). CDR1 LNHDA and CDR2 SQIVND come from the germline V gene (reference sequence). This CDR3 is built from 14 residues. Trimming left V 2 bases short and J 3 bases short, with 8 bases between. CDR3 in amino acids: CASSITGPNQPQHF. CDR3 in DNA: TGTGCCAGTAGTATAACGGGACCCAATCAGCCCCAGCATTTT. Looking up the rest from reference TRBV19 and TRBJ1-5 gives the full variable domain: DGGITQSPKYLFRKEGQNVTLSCEQNLNHDAMYWYRQDPGQGLRLIYYSQIVNDFQKGDIAEGYSVSREKKESFPLTVTSAQKNPTAFYLCASSITGPNQPQHFGDGTRLSIL.

J is TRBJ2-7 and V is TRBV9; 12 positions match TRBD2. Trimming removed 4 bases from V and 5 bases from J; junction bases left unmatched: 4. The CDR3 consists of 14 residues. Germline V lookup: CDR1 SGDLS, CDR2 YYNGEE. CDR3 sequence reads: CASSLWTSGNEQYF. Here the CDR3 DNA reads TGTGCCAGCAGCTTATGGACTAGCGGGAACGAGCAGTACTTC.

A remark on this clone: The same CDR3 arises from other DNA sequences in this sample as well. V usage is TRBV5-1 and J usage is TRBJ1-1; D uncertain. Germline assignment: CDR1 SGHRS and CDR2 YFSETQ. This CDR3 is built from 14 residues. V was pared by 0 bases and J by 1 base, with 7 bases between. The CDR3 spells CASSLGSGNTEAFF. The CDR3 DNA reads TGCGCCAGCAGCTTGGGCAGCGGGAACACTGAAGCTTTCTTT.

The rearrangement uses TRBV6-1 and TRBJ1-2; D is unresolved. The V and J ends lost 0 bases and 0 bases respectively, with 11 bases between them. Germline V gives CDR1 MNHNS, CDR2 SASEGT. The CDR3 is made up of 16 amino acids. CDR3 residues: CASSEASGTTNYGYTF. Written as DNA, the CDR3 is TGTGCCAGCAGTGAAGCAAGCGGCACTACTAACTATGGCTACACCTTC.

This chain uses TRBV5-5 with TRBJ2-7; D might be TRBD2 (5 bases). V gave up 2 bases and J gave up 7 bases, with 13 bases separating them. The CDR3 runs to 13 residues. The germline CDR1 and CDR2 sequences are SGHKS and YYEKEE (reference sequence). The CDR3 protein is CASSFGLVGEQYV. For the CDR3, the DNA is TGTGCCAGCAGCTTTGGACTTGTGGGTGAGCAGTACGTC.

The chain links TRBV2 to TRBJ1-1, with 8 bases fitting TRBD1. The CDR3 loop spans 13 amino acids. Trimming at V came to 7 bases and at J to 7 bases, leaving 8 bases not matched to a gene. Per the germline V gene, CDR1 is SNHLY and CDR2 is FYNNEI. CDR3 bases: TGTGCCAGCAAATCAGGGGGCTGGGGTGAAGCTTTCTTT. It yields the protein CASKSGGWGEAFF.

This chain uses TRBV19 with TRBJ1-2; a weak D match, TRBD1 (5 bases). The CDR3 extends over 15 amino acids. The germline V gene encodes CDR1 LNHDA and CDR2 SQIVND (reference sequence). Trimming cost V 0 bases and J 2 bases, with 10 bases left between them. The CDR3 region has the DNA TGTGCCAGTAGTATAGATGGGACGGACAACTATGGCTACACCTTC. Residues: CASSIDGTDNYGYTF.

The chain links TRBV2 to TRBJ2-5; TRBD2 matches at 10 bases. J gave up 5 bases and V 9 bases, and 9 bases lay outside the gene matches. This CDR3 contains 14 residues. CDR1 is SNHLY, CDR2 FYNNEI, per germline. The CDR3: CASNSGGARETQYF. The CDR3 DNA reads TGTGCCAGTAACAGCGGGGGGGCCCGTGAGACCCAGTACTTC.

This clone was seen once. The rearrangement joins TRBV10-1 to TRBJ1-1; 8 bases line up with TRBD1. The CDR3 is 14 amino acids. J was trimmed by 4 bases and V by 6 bases; bases with no gene match: 7. Per the germline V gene, CDR1 is WNHNN and CDR2 is SYGVQD (reference sequence). The CDR3 DNA reads as TGCGCCAGCAGGCCCGGACAGGGAATCACTGAAGCTTTCTTT. This gives the protein CASRPGQGITEAFF.

The chain has TRBV6-1 and TRBJ2-7, with TRBD1 matching 7 bases. CDR3 length equals 15 residues. Germline loops: CDR1 MNHNS, CDR2 SASEGT. V trimming: 6 bases; J trimming: 0 bases; junction bases outside the gene matches: 8. CDR3 DNA: TGTGCCAGCAGCCCCTCCGGGACAGCCTCCTACGAGCAGTACGTC. Translation gives CASSPSGTASYEQYV.

The rearrangement links TRBV19 to TRBJ1-5, with D tentatively TRBD1 (5 bases). This CDR3 has 16 residues. V dropped 5 bases and J dropped 6 bases, with 20 bases sitting between them. Germline CDR1 is LNHDA and CDR2 is SQIVND (reference sequence). The CDR3 sequence is CASSPHQGPLSQPQHF. DNA of the CDR3: TGTGCCAGTAGTCCGCACCAGGGTCCCCTTAGTCAGCCCCAGCATTTT.

This sequence joins TRBV21-1 and TRBJ1-1. TRBV21-1 corresponds to a pseudogene. CDR3 size: 14 residues. CDR3 sequence reads: CASASLAMNTEAFF. CDR3 coding DNA: TGTGCCAGCGCGTCCCTGGCGATGAACACTGAAGCTTTCTTT.

This rearrangement joins TRBV4-2 to TRBJ2-1, with TRBD2 matching 13 bases. This CDR3 spans 17 amino acids. The V segment lost 1 base and the J segment 4 bases; nucleotides outside the gene matches: 4. Germline lookup yields CDR1 LGHNA and CDR2 YNFKEQ. CDR3 protein: CASSQGTSGGLYNEQFF. CDR3 in DNA: TGTGCCAGCAGCCAAGGGACTAGCGGGGGATTATACAATGAGCAGTTCTTC.

This clone was counted a single time. This chain connects TRBV19 to TRBJ1-1; tentatively, D is TRBD1 (5 bases). Germline V gene lookup returns CDR1 LNHDA and CDR2 SQIVND (reference sequence). Trimming pared 4 bases from V and 0 bases from J, leaving 18 bases between. This CDR3 has 17 residues. CDR3 DNA sequence: TGTGCCAGTAGTACCCCCGGGACCGCAACCTTGAACACTGAAGCTTTCTTT. It is translated as CASSTPGTATLNTEAFF.

As DNA, the CDR3 is TGTGCCTGGAGTGGGGGTGACAGGCGTGGAAACACCATATATTTT. Encoded protein: CAWSGGDRRGNTIYF. This chain links TRBV30 with TRBJ1-3, with a possible D match to TRBD1 (6 bases). Looked up from germline, CDR1 is GTSNPN and CDR2 is SVGIG (reference sequence). The V end was cut by 1 base, the J end by 3 bases, with 13 bases between. The CDR3 has 15 residues.

The genes are TRBV6-1 and TRBJ2-2, with TRBD1 matching 12 bases. Germline V gene lookup returns CDR1 MNHNS and CDR2 SASEGT. With V trimmed by 8 bases and J by 2 bases, 3 bases remained unmatched. This CDR3 spans 15 amino acids. CDR3 sequence: CASWDRGQNTGELFF. In DNA form, the CDR3 reads TGTGCCAGCTGGGACAGGGGGCAAAACACCGGGGAGCTGTTTTTT.

The chain recombines TRBV6-6 with TRBJ1-1; D might be TRBD1 (6 bases). Germline CDR1 and CDR2: MNHNY and SVGAGI (reference sequence). This CDR3 has 14 amino acids. Trimming removed 8 bases at V and 1 base at J, with 14 bases between. The CDR3 is CASGGGLGNTEAFF. As DNA, the CDR3 is TGTGCCAGCGGCGGGGGCTTGGGGAACACTGAAGCTTTCTTT.